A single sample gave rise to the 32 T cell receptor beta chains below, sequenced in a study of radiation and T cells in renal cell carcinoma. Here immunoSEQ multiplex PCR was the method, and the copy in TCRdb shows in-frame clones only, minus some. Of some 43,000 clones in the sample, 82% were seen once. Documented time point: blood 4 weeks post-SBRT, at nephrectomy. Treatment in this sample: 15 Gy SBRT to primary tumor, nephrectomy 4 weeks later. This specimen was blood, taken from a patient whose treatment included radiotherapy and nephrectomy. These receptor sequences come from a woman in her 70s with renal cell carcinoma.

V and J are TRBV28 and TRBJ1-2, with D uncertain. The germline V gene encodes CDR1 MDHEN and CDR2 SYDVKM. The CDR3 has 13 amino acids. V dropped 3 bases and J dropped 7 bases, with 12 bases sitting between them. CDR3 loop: CASSLLQAFGYTF. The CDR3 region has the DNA TGTGCCAGCAGTTTGCTTCAGGCGTTTGGCTACACCTTC.

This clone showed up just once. The CDR3 here is CSVAPGQDSFNYGYTF. The CDR3 region has the DNA TGCAGCGTTGCCCCCGGACAGGACTCCTTTAACTATGGCTACACCTTC. V is TRBV29-1 and J is TRBJ1-2, with 7 bases that match TRBD1. The CDR3 extends over 16 amino acids. Germline V lookup: CDR1 SQVTM, CDR2 ANQGSEA. V trimming: 4 bases; J trimming: 1 base; junction bases outside the gene matches: 12. The whole variable domain, filled in from reference TRBV29-1 and TRBJ1-2, reads SAVISQKPSRDICQRGTSLTIQCQVDSQVTMMFWYRQQPGQSLTLIATANQGSEATYESGFVIDKFPISRPNLTFSTLTVSNMSPEDSSIYLCSVAPGQDSFNYGYTFGSGTRLTVV.

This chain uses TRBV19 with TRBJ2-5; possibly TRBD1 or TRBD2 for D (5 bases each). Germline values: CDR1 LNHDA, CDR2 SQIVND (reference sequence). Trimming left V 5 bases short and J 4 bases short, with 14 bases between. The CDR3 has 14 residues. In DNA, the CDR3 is TGTGCCAGTAGTGGGACCGGGATTGGAGAGACCCAGTACTTC. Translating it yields CASSGTGIGETQYF.

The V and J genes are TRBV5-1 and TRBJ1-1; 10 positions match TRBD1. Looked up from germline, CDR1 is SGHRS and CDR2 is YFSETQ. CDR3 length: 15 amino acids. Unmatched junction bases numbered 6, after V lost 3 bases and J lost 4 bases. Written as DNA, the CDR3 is TGCGCCAGCAGCTCGAGACAGGGGGCGGGCACTGAAGCTTTCTTT. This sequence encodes CASSSRQGAGTEAFF.

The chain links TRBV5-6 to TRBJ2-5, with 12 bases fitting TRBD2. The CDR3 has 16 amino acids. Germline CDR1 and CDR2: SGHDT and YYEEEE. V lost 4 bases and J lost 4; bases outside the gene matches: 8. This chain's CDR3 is CASSTRTSGAGETQYF. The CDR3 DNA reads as TGTGCCAGCAGCACCCGGACTAGCGGGGCGGGAGAGACCCAGTACTTC.

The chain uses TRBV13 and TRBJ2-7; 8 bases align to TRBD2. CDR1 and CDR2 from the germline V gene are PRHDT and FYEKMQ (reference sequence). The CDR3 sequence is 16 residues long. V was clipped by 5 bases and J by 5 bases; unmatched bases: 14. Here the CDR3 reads CASSPLGERESHEQYF. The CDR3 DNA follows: TGTGCCAGCAGCCCCCTCGGGGAGCGGGAGTCCCACGAGCAGTACTTC. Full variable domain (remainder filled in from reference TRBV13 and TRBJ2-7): AAGVIQSPRHLIKEKRETATLKCYPIPRHDTVYWYQQGPGQDPQFLISFYEKMQSDKGSIPDRFSAQQFSDYHSELNMSSLELGDSALYFCASSPLGERESHEQYFGPGTRLTVT.

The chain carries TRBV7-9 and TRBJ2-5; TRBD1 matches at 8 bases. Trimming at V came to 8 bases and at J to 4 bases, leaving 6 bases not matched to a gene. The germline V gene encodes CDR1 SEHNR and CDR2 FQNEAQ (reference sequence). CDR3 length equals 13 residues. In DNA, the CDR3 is TGTGCCAGCGACCTCGGACAGGGAGAGACCCAGTACTTC. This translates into CASDLGQGETQYF.

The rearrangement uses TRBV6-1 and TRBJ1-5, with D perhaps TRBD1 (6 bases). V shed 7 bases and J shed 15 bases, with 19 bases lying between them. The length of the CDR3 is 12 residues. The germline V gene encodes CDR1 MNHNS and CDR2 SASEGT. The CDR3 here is CASTSDRRPPHF. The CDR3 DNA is TGTGCCAGCACTTCAGACAGGCGGCCTCCGCATTTT.

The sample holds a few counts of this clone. The CDR3 sequence is CASSWGQMNTEAFF. The CDR3 nucleotides read TGTGCCAGCAGCTGGGGACAGATGAACACTGAAGCTTTCTTT. The genes are TRBV7-2 and TRBJ1-1; 7 bases are shared with TRBD1. V trimming: 4 bases; J trimming: 0 bases; junction bases outside the gene matches: 2. The CDR3 contains 14 residues. CDR1 is SGHTA, CDR2 FQGNSA, per germline.

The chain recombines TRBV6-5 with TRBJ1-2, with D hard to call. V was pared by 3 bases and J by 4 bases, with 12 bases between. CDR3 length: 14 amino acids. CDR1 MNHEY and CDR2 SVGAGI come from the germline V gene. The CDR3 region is CASSYGSGVYGYTF. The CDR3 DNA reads TGTGCCAGCAGTTATGGGTCTGGGGTCTATGGCTACACCTTC.

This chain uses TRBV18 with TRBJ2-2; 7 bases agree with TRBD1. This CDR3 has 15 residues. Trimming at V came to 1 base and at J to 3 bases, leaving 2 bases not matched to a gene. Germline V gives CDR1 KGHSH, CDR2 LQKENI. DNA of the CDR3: TGTGCCAGCTCACCACAGCAGGGGGACACCGGGGAGCTGTTTTTT. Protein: CASSPQQGDTGELFF.

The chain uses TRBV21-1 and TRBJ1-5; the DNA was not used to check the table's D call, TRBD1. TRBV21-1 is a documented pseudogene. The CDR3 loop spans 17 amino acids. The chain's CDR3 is CASSQGGQVISNQPQHF. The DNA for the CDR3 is TGTGCCAGCAGCCAAGGGGGGCAGGTTATTAGCAATCAGCCCCAGCATTTT.

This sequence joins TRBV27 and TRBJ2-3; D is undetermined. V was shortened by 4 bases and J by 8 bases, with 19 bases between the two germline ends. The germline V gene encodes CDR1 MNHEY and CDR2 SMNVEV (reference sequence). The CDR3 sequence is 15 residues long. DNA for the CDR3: TGTGCCAGCAGTTCCCCCCCGCAATCTGGCGCTACGCAGTATTTT. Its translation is CASSSPPQSGATQYF.

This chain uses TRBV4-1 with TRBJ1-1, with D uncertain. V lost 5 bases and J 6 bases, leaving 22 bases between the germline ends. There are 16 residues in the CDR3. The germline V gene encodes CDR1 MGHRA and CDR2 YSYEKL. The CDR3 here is CASSEGRWGSGPEAFF. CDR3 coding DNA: TGCGCCAGCAGCGAAGGAAGGTGGGGATCGGGCCCTGAAGCTTTCTTT.

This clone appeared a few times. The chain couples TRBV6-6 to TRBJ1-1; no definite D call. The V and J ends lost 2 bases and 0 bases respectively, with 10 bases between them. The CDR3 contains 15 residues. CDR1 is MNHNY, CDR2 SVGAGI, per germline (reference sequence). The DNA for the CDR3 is TGTGCCAGCAGTTACCCTCGCGGTTTGAACACTGAAGCTTTCTTT. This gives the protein CASSYPRGLNTEAFF.

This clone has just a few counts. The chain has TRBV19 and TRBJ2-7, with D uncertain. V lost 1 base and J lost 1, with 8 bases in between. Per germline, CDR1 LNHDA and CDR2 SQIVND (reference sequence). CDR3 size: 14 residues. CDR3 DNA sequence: TGTGCCAGTAGTATAGGACACGGTTCCTACGAGCAGTACTTC. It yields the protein CASSIGHGSYEQYF. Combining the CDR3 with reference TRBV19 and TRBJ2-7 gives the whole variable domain DGGITQSPKYLFRKEGQNVTLSCEQNLNHDAMYWYRQDPGQGLRLIYYSQIVNDFQKGDIAEGYSVSREKKESFPLTVTSAQKNPTAFYLCASSIGHGSYEQYFGPGTRLTVT.

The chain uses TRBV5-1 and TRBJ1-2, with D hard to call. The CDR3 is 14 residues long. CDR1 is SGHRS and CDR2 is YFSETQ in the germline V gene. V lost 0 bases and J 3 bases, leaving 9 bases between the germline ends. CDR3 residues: CASSLEASYYGYTF. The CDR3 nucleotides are TGCGCCAGCAGCTTGGAGGCCAGCTACTATGGCTACACCTTC. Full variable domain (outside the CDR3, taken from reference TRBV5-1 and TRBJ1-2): KAGVTQTPRYLIKTRGQQVTLSCSPISGHRSVSWYQQTPGQGLQFLFEYFSETQRNKGNFPGRFSGRQFSNSRSEMNVSTLELGDSALYLCASSLEASYYGYTFGSGTRLTVV.

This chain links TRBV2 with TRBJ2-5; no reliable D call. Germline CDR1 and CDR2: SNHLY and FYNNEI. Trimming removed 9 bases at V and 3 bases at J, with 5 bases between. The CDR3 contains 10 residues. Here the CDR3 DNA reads TGTGCCAGTCTAAAAGAGACCCAGTACTTC. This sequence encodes CASLKETQYF.

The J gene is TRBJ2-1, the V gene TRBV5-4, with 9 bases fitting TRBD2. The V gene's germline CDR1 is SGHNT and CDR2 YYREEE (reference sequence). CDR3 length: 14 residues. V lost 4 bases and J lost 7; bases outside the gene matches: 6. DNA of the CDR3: TGTGCCAGCAGCCGGACTAGCGCGCGTAATGAGCAGTTCTTC. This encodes CASSRTSARNEQFF.

CDR3 loop: CASSFQGSRLAYEQYF. In DNA form, the CDR3 reads TGTGCCAGCAGCTTCCAAGGTAGTCGCTTGGCCTACGAGCAGTACTTC. J is TRBJ2-7 and V is TRBV11-2; D unresolved. The CDR3 has 16 residues. Per germline, CDR1 SGHAT and CDR2 FQNNGV. The ends were cut back, 3 bases at V and 2 bases at J, with 17 bases in the middle.

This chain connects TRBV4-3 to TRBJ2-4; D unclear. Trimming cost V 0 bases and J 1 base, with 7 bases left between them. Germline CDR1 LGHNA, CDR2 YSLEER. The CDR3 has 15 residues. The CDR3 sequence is CASSQDGEAKNIQYF. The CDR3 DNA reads TGCGCCAGCAGCCAAGACGGAGAGGCCAAAAACATTCAGTACTTC.

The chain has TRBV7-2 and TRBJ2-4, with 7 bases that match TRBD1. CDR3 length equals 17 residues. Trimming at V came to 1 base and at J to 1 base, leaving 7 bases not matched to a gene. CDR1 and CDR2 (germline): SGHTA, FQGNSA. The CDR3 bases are TGTGCCAGCAGCTTAGACCCGCCGACAGGGGCCAAAAACATTCAGTACTTC. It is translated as CASSLDPPTGAKNIQYF. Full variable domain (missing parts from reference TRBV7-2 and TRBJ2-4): GAGVSQSPSNKVTEKGKDVELRCDPISGHTALYWYRQSLGQGLEFLIYFQGNSAPDKSGLPSDRFSAERTGGSVSTLTIQRTQQEDSAVYLCASSLDPPTGAKNIQYFGAGTRLSVL.

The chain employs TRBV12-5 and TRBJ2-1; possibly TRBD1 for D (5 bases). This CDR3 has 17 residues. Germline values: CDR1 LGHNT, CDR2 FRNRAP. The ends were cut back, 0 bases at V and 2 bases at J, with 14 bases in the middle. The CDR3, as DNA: TGTGCTAGTGGTTTGGTATTAGGGGCCGGAGCCTACAATGAGCAGTTCTTC. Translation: CASGLVLGAGAYNEQFF.

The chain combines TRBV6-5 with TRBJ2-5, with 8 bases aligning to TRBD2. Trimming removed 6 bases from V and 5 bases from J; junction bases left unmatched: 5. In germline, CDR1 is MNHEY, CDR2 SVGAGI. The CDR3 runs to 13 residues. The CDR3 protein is CASRKREPETQYF. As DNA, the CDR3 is TGTGCCAGCAGGAAGCGGGAGCCGGAGACCCAGTACTTC.

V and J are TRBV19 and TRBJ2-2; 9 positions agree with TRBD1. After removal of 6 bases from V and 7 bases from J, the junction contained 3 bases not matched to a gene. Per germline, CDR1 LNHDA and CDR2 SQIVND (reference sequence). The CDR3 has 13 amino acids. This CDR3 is CASRVTGGGELFF. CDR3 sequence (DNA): TGTGCCAGTAGAGTGACAGGGGGCGGGGAGCTGTTTTTT.

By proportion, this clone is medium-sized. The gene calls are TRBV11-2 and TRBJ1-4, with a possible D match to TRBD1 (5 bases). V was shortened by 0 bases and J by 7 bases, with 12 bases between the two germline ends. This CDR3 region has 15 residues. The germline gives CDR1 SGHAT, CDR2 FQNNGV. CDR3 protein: CASSLDYSRAEKLFF. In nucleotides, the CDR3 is TGTGCCAGCAGCTTAGATTATTCCAGGGCTGAAAAACTGTTTTTT.

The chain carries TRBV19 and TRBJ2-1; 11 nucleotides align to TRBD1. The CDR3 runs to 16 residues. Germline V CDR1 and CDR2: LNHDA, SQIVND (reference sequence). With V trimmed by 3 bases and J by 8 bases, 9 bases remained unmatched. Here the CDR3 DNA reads TGTGCCAGTAGTATGGACAGGGGGCCCATTGGGGATGAGCAGTTCTTC. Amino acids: CASSMDRGPIGDEQFF.

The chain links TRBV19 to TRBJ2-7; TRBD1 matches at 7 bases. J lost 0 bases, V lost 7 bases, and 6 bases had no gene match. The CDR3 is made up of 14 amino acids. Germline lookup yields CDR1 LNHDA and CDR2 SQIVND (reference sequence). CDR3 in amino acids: CASTQTGSSYEQYF. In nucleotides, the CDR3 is TGTGCCAGTACCCAGACAGGGAGCTCCTACGAGCAGTACTTC.

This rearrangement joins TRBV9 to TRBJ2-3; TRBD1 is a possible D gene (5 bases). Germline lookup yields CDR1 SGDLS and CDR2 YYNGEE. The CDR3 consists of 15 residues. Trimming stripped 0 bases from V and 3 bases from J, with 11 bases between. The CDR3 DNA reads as TGTGCCAGCAGCGTAGTGGGGAAGGGGACAGATACGCAGTATTTT. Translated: CASSVVGKGTDTQYF.

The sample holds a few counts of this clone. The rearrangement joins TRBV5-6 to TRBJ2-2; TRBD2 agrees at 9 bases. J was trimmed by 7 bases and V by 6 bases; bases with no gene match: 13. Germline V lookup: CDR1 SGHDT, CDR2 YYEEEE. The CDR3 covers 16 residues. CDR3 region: CASTQIGGGASGELFF. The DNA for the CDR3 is TGTGCCAGCACCCAAATTGGCGGGGGGGCCAGCGGGGAGCTGTTTTTT.

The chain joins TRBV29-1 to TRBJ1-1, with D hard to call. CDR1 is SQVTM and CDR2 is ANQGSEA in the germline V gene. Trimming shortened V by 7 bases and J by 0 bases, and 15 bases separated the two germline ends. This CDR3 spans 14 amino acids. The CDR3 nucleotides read TGCAGCGCCCCCCGGGGAGGGCTGAACACTGAAGCTTTCTTT. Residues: CSAPRGGLNTEAFF.

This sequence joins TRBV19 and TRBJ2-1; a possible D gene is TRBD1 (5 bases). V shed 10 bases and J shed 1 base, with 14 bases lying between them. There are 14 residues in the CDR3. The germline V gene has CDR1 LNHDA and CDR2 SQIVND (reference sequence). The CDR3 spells CATAGLGSYNEQFF. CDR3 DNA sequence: TGTGCCACCGCAGGGTTAGGGTCCTACAATGAGCAGTTCTTC.